This TCR beta chain derives from a study of shared clonotypes between healthy human individuals. Study details: Serving as donors were two women and a few men, whose ages spanned 18 to 49. Each donor contributed plates that comprised three CD4 naive, three CD4 memory, two CD8 naive and one CD8 memory. Overall study results and limits: Larger richness was generally estimated for naive than memory subsets.

Here immunoSEQ multiplex PCR was the method, and the copy in TCRdb shows in-frame clones only, minus some. The sample carries hundreds of thousands of clones, 96% recorded once. In CD8 memory, CD45RO+ cells were put together with CCR7-negative CD45RA+ TemRA cells. V gave up 4 bases and J gave up 1 base, with 11 bases separating them. This CDR3 is built from 15 residues. Germline CDR1 and CDR2: MGHRA and YSYEKL. Turning to this clone: Its antigen is not known.

This clonotype was obtained from a man aged 30 to 45 in good health. Sample: memory CD8+ T cells sorted from blood. Subset here: CD45RO+ cells pooled with CCR7-negative TemRA cells. The V gene is TRBV4-1, the J gene TRBJ2-1; D is unclear. CDR3 sequence (DNA): TGCGCCAGCAGCCCTACGCAGGTTTCCTACAATGAGCAGTTCTTC. This translates into CASSPTQVSYNEQFF.